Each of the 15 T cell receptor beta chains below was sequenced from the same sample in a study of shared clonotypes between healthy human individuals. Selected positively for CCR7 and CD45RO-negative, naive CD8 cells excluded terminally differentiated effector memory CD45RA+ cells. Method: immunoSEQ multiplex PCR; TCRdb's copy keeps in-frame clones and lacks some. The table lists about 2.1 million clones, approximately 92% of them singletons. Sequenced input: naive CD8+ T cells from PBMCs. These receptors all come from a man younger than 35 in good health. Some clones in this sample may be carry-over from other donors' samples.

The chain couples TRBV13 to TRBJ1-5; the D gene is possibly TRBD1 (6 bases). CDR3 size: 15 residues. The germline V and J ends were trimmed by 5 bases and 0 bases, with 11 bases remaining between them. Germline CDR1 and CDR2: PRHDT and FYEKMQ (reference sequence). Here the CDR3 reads CASSRRGASNQPQHF. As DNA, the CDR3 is TGTGCCAGCAGCAGAAGGGGGGCTAGCAATCAGCCCCAGCATTTT. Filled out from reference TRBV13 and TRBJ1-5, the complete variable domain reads AAGVIQSPRHLIKEKRETATLKCYPIPRHDTVYWYQQGPGQDPQFLISFYEKMQSDKGSIPDRFSAQQFSDYHSELNMSSLELGDSALYFCASSRRGASNQPQHFGDGTRLSIL.

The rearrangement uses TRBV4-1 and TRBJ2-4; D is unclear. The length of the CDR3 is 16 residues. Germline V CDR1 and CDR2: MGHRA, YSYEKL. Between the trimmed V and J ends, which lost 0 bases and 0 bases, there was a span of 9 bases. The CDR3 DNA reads TGCGCCAGCAGCCAAGATCCCGCGGTAGCCAAAAACATTCAGTACTTC. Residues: CASSQDPAVAKNIQYF.

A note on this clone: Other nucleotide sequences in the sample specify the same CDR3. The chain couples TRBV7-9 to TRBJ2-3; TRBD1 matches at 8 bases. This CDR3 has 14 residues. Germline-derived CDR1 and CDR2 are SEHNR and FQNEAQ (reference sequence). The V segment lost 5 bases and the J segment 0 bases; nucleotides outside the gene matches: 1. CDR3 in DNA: TGTGCCAGCAGCCGGGACAGGAGCACAGATACGCAGTATTTT. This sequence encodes CASSRDRSTDTQYF.

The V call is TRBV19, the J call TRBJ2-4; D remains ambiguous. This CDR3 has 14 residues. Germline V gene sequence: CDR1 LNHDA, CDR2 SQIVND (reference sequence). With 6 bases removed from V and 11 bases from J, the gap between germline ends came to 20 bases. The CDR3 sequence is CASRGPTLVAVQYF. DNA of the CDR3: TGTGCCAGTAGGGGCCCAACTTTAGTGGCGGTTCAGTACTTC.

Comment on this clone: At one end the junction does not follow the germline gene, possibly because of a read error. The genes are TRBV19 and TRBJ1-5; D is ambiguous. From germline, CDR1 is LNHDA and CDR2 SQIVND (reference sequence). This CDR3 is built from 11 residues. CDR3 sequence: CASSIGVVWGF. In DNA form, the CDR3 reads TGTGCCAGTAGTATCGGCGTAGTCTGGGGTTTT.

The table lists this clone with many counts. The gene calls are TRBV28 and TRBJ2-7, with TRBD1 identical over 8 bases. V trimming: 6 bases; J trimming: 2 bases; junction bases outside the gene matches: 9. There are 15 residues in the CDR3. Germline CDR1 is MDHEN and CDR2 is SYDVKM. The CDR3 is CASRPILTGAYEQYF. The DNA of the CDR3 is TGTGCCAGCAGACCAATCCTGACAGGGGCCTACGAGCAGTACTTC.

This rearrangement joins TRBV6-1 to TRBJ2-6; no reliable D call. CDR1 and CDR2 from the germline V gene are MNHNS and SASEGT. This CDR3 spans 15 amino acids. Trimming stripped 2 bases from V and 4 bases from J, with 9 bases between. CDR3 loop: CASSEWGLGANVLTF. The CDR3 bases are TGTGCCAGCAGTGAATGGGGTTTGGGGGCCAACGTCCTGACTTTC.

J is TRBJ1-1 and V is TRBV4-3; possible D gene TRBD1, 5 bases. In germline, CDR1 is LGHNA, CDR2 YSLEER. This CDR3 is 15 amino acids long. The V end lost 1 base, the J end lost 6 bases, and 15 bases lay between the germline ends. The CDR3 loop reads CASSQVRVSNPEAFF. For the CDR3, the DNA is TGCGCCAGCAGCCAAGTCAGGGTCTCCAATCCTGAAGCTTTCTTT.

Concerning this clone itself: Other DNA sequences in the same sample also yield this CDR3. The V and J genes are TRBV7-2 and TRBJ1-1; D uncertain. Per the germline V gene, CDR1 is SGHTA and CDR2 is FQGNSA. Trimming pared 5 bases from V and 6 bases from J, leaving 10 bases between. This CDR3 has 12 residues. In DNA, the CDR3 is TGTGCCAGCAGCGCGGACCGGGCTGAAGCTTTCTTT. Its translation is CASSADRAEAFF.

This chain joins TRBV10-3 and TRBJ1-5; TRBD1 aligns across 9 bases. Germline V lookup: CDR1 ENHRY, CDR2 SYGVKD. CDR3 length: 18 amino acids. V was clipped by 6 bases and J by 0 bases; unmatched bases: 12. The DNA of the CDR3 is TGTGCCATCAGGGACCCGGGACAGGGACCGAATAGCAATCAGCCCCAGCATTTT. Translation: CAIRDPGQGPNSNQPQHF.

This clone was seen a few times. The CDR3 region is CASSLEAFF. The CDR3 DNA reads as TGTGCCAGCAGCCTGGAAGCTTTCTTT. V gene TRBV7-9 combines with J gene TRBJ1-1; no reliable D call. Looked up from germline, CDR1 is SEHNR and CDR2 is FQNEAQ (reference sequence). The V and J ends lost 5 bases and 8 bases respectively, with 3 bases between them. CDR3 length: 9 residues.

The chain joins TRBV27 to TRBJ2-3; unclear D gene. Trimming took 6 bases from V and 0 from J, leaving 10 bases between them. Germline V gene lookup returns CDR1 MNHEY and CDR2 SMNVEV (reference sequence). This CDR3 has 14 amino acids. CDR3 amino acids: CASRSYPSTDTQYF. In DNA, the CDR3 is TGTGCCAGCAGGTCGTACCCTAGCACAGATACGCAGTATTTT.

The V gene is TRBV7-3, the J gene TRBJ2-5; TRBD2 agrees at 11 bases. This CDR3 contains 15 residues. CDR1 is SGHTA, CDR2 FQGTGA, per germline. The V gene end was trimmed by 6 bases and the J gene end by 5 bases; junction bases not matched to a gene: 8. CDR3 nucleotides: TGTGCCAGCAGTAAACTAGCGGGAGTATATGAGACCCAGTACTTC. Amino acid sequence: CASSKLAGVYETQYF.

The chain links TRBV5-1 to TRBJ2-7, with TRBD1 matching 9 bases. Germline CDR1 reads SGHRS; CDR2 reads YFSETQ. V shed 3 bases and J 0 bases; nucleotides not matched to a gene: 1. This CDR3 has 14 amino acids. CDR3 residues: CASSWTGDSYEQYF. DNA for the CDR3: TGCGCCAGCAGCTGGACAGGGGACTCCTACGAGCAGTACTTC.

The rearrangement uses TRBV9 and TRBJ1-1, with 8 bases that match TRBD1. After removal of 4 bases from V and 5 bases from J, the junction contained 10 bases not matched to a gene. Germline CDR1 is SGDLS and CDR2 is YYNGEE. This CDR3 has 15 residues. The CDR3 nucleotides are TGTGCCAGCAGCCCCTCCGGCAGGGGGCATACTGAAGCTTTCTTT. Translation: CASSPSGRGHTEAFF.